This TCR beta chain originates from a study of CD8+ T cells in alopecia areata. The wider study: Treated patients were dosed with oral tofacitinib, taking 5 to 10 mg twice daily. Treated patients were scored for severity by percent of scalp affected.

Treatment reported: oral pan-JAK inhibitor, 5-10 mg twice daily. There are 12 residues in the CDR3. Germline V gene lookup returns CDR1 SGHRS and CDR2 YFSETQ. Between the trimmed V and J ends, which lost 3 bases and 5 bases, there was a span of 8 bases. Once RNA had been extracted, it was reverse transcribed into cDNA to act as the sequencing template. Assay: immunoSEQ multiplex PCR; the TCRdb copy retains only in-frame clones and omits some. The table shows under 350,000 clones, with 58% occurring only once. Sequenced here: CD4+ T cells sorted from blood, sampled at week 24, from a patient treated with tofacitinib. The receptor was derived from a human donor with alopecia areata. The V call is TRBV5-1, the J call TRBJ2-5; D could derive from TRBD1 or TRBD2 (5 bases each). Here the CDR3 DNA reads TGCGCCAGCAGCTGGGGGATGGAGACCCAGTACTTC. The encoded protein is CASSWGMETQYF.